The 21 T cell receptor beta chains listed next were all sequenced from one sample in a study of OX40 agonist ivuxolimab in advanced cancers. The library was prepared using the immunoSEQ multiplex PCR assay. TCRdb provides this immuneACCESS table in a form limited to in-frame rearrangements. Some clones are lacking; in checked studies, under half of them reflect an unresolved V gene, and why the rest are absent is not known. In all, the sample holds roughly 60,000 clones, and about 85% of those were seen once. About 4.5% of the sample is in the top ten clones. The sequenced sample was CD4+ or CD8+ T cells sorted from blood, obtained in a trial of the OX40 agonist ivuxolimab. These receptors all come from an adult with an advanced solid tumor such as melanoma, head and neck, liver or kidney cancer.

The J gene is TRBJ2-7, the V gene TRBV5-6; the D gene could be TRBD1 or TRBD2 (5 bases each). The CDR3 extends over 14 amino acids. The ends were cut back, 4 bases at V and 5 bases at J, with 16 bases in the middle. CDR1 and CDR2 (germline): SGHDT, YYEEEE. The CDR3 DNA is TGTGCCAGCAGCCCCCGAGGGGTACCGGACGAGCAGTACTTC. Translation gives CASSPRGVPDEQYF.

J is TRBJ2-1 and V is TRBV7-2; D unresolved. This CDR3 spans 12 amino acids. V was pared by 5 bases and J by 5 bases, with 7 bases between. Germline loops: CDR1 SGHTA, CDR2 FQGNSA. CDR3 sequence reads: CASSGEHNEQFF. CDR3 in DNA: TGTGCCAGCAGCGGCGAACACAATGAGCAGTTCTTC. Using reference TRBV7-2 and TRBJ2-1 for the parts outside the CDR3, the full variable domain is GAGVSQSPSNKVTEKGKDVELRCDPISGHTALYWYRQSLGQGLEFLIYFQGNSAPDKSGLPSDRFSAERTGGSVSTLTIQRTQQEDSAVYLCASSGEHNEQFFGPGTRLTVL.

This clone is a singleton in its sample. The chain uses TRBV2 and TRBJ2-1, with 7 bases identical to TRBD1. Germline trimming cut 5 bases from V and 4 bases from J; bases unmatched to any gene: 14. Looked up from germline, CDR1 is SNHLY and CDR2 is FYNNEI. This CDR3 has 17 residues. CDR3 amino acids: CASSTGAWDRSYNEQFF. The DNA for the CDR3 is TGTGCCAGCAGTACCGGTGCGTGGGACAGATCTTACAATGAGCAGTTCTTC.

Here the CDR3 DNA reads TGTGCCAGCAGTTTATCGCAGGGAACCTACGAGCAGTACTTC. Translating gives CASSLSQGTYEQYF. The V gene is TRBV27, the J gene TRBJ2-7; D is possibly TRBD1 (5 bases). CDR1 is MNHEY, CDR2 SMNVEV, per germline (reference sequence). Trimming left V 0 bases short and J 2 bases short, with 8 bases between. This CDR3 region has 14 residues.

This clone was seen just once. The CDR3: CASSLLGLSKIQETQYF. The CDR3 DNA is TGTGCCAGCAGCTTATTAGGCCTAAGCAAAATCCAAGAGACCCAGTACTTC. The chain carries TRBV11-2 and TRBJ2-5, with unresolved D. The CDR3 length is 17 residues. V was pared by 2 bases and J by 1 base, with 17 bases between. CDR1 and CDR2 (germline): SGHAT, FQNNGV.

Remarks on this clone: Its ends do not fully match the called genes, so a read error is possible. In the same sample, other DNA sequences code for this CDR3. The rearrangement links TRBV15 to TRBJ2-3; the D gene is possibly TRBD2 (5 bases). This CDR3 comprises 17 residues. CDR1 LNHNV and CDR2 YYDKDF come from the germline V gene (reference sequence). This chain's CDR3 is CATRHGEEGRDTDTQYF. The CDR3 nucleotides read TGCGCCACCAGGCATGGCGAGGAAGGGAGAGACACAGATACGCAGTATTTT.

The CDR3 loop reads CASSTLSTGEGYF. The CDR3 DNA is TGTGCCAGCAGTACACTATCCACAGGGGAAGGATATTTT. The rearrangement joins TRBV28 to TRBJ1-3; 7 bases agree with TRBD1. CDR3 length: 13 amino acids. V dropped 5 bases and J dropped 15; count of bases not matched to a gene: 13. Germline CDR1 reads MDHEN; CDR2 reads SYDVKM.

The rearrangement links TRBV19 to TRBJ2-3; possible D gene TRBD2, 5 bases. The V end lost 1 base, the J end lost 2 bases, and 7 bases lay between the germline ends. Germline V gene lookup returns CDR1 LNHDA and CDR2 SQIVND (reference sequence). This CDR3 has 14 amino acids. The CDR3 reads CASSIAGSTDTQYF. CDR3 in DNA: TGTGCCAGTAGTATAGCGGGATCCACAGATACGCAGTATTTT.

The chain couples TRBV5-4 to TRBJ1-3; D is undetermined. This CDR3 has 13 residues. The V end lost 4 bases, the J end lost 4 bases, and 9 bases lay between the germline ends. The germline gives CDR1 SGHNT, CDR2 YYREEE (reference sequence). CDR3 sequence (DNA): TGTGCCAGCAGCCCTCGCTCGGGAAACACCATATATTTT. The encoded protein is CASSPRSGNTIYF.

This chain uses TRBV7-2 with TRBJ2-1, with D tentatively TRBD2 (6 bases). There are 14 residues in the CDR3. Trimming cost V 5 bases and J 6 bases, with 14 bases left between them. Germline-derived CDR1 and CDR2 are SGHTA and FQGNSA. The CDR3 DNA follows: TGTGCCAGCAGCCACGGGGGTAGACGCAATGAGCAGTTCTTC. The encoded protein is CASSHGGRRNEQFF. Combining the CDR3 with reference TRBV7-2 and TRBJ2-1 gives the whole variable domain GAGVSQSPSNKVTEKGKDVELRCDPISGHTALYWYRQSLGQGLEFLIYFQGNSAPDKSGLPSDRFSAERTGGSVSTLTIQRTQQEDSAVYLCASSHGGRRNEQFFGPGTRLTVL.

The J gene is TRBJ2-3, the V gene TRBV7-8; D call uncertain. CDR3 size: 15 residues. Germline CDR1 SGHVS, CDR2 FQNEAQ. Trimming took 1 base from V and 3 from J, leaving 11 bases between them. CDR3 DNA sequence: TGTGCCAGCAGCTTAGTCCCGGGTTGGACAGATACGCAGTATTTT. Translating gives CASSLVPGWTDTQYF.

The rearrangement links TRBV2 to TRBJ1-3; the match to TRBD1 covers 7 bases. Unmatched junction bases numbered 2, after V lost 4 bases and J lost 2 bases. From germline, CDR1 is SNHLY and CDR2 FYNNEI. CDR3 length: 14 amino acids. CDR3 DNA sequence: TGTGCCAGCAGTGGGACAGGAGCTGGAAACACCATATATTTT. Translated: CASSGTGAGNTIYF.

V usage is TRBV5-6 and J usage is TRBJ1-5; D is uncertain. The V and J ends lost 1 base and 0 bases respectively, with 8 bases between them. CDR1 and CDR2 (germline): SGHDT, YYEEEE. This CDR3 has 15 amino acids. CDR3 nucleotides: TGTGCCAGCAGCTTGTCTGGGTATAGCAATCAGCCCCAGCATTTT. It specifies CASSLSGYSNQPQHF.

This clone is a singleton in its sample. V usage is TRBV5-1 and J usage is TRBJ2-7; possibly TRBD1 or TRBD2 for D (5 bases each). Per germline, CDR1 SGHRS and CDR2 YFSETQ. CDR3 length: 15 amino acids. Trimming removed 1 base from V and 7 bases from J, with 18 bases in between. The CDR3 reads CASSLISGPASEQYF. DNA of the CDR3: TGCGCCAGCAGCTTGATTTCGGGACCCGCCTCGGAGCAGTACTTC.

The chain is built from TRBV30 and TRBJ2-7; 9 nucleotides align to TRBD1. Germline CDR1 GTSNPN, CDR2 SVGIG (reference sequence). This CDR3 spans 14 amino acids. V shed 5 bases and J 1 base; nucleotides not matched to a gene: 6. The CDR3 DNA reads TGTGCCTGGGGAACAGGGGGCAGTTCCTACGAGCAGTACTTC. Encoded protein: CAWGTGGSSYEQYF.

This clone was observed a few times. The chain carries TRBV6-4 and TRBJ2-2; D gene uncertain. This CDR3 region has 14 residues. Germline CDR1 and CDR2: MRHNA and SNTAGT. The V gene lost 4 bases and the J gene lost 1 base, with 7 bases spanning the gap. This CDR3 is CASSVSQNTGELFF. Here the CDR3 DNA reads TGTGCCAGCAGTGTGTCACAGAACACCGGGGAGCTGTTTTTT.

There are a few counts of this clone. The gene calls are TRBV11-3 and TRBJ2-7; D not resolved. Germline V gives CDR1 SGHNT, CDR2 YENEEA. This CDR3 spans 13 amino acids. The V end was cut by 2 bases, the J end by 5 bases, with 10 bases between. DNA for the CDR3: TGTGCCAGCAGCTTAAACCGCCTGAACGAGCAGTACTTC. Encoded protein: CASSLNRLNEQYF. Full variable domain (remainder filled in from reference TRBV11-3 and TRBJ2-7): EAGVVQSPRYKIIEKKQPVAFWCNPISGHNTLYWYLQNLGQGPELLIRYENEEAVDDSQLPKDRFSAERLKGVDSTLKIQPAELGDSAVYLCASSLNRLNEQYFGPGTRLTVT.

V and J are TRBV30 and TRBJ2-5; D is uncertain. The DNA end is a closer match to TRBJ2-7, so the J assignment may be wrong. The CDR3 covers 11 residues. Germline-derived CDR1 and CDR2 are GTSNPN and SVGIG (reference sequence). CDR3 region: CAWGDSYEQYF. The CDR3 DNA follows: TGTGCCTGGGGGGACTCCTACGAGCAGTACTTC.

The genes are TRBV30 and TRBJ2-7, with D possibly being TRBD2 (6 bases). Deletions cut 0 bases from V and 7 bases from J, with 19 bases between. This CDR3 has 15 amino acids. Looked up from germline, CDR1 is GTSNPN and CDR2 is SVGIG (reference sequence). CDR3 sequence: CAWSVRVGRTREQYF. Here the CDR3 DNA reads TGTGCCTGGAGTGTACGGGTCGGGAGAACTAGGGAGCAGTACTTC.

Details on this clone: Other nucleotide sequences from this sample produce the same CDR3. The rearrangement uses TRBV7-2 and TRBJ2-1; 9 nucleotides agree with TRBD1. The germline V gene has CDR1 SGHTA and CDR2 FQGNSA. V was clipped by 5 bases and J by 7 bases; unmatched bases: 3. The CDR3 consists of 13 residues. CDR3 DNA sequence: TGTGCCAGCAGCCTGGGACAGGGAAATGAGCAGTTCTTC. It yields the protein CASSLGQGNEQFF.

The chain links TRBV5-3 to TRBJ2-5; no firm D call. TRBV5-3 is classed as an ORF, of uncertain function. The V gene lost 5 bases and the J gene lost 3 bases, with 14 bases spanning the gap. This CDR3 has 14 amino acids. The CDR3 region is CARSHGQPEETQYF. CDR3 nucleotides: TGTGCCAGAAGTCACGGGCAGCCGGAAGAGACCCAGTACTTC.